These 7 T cell receptor beta chains were sequenced from one sample in a study of shared clonotypes between healthy human individuals (dated by TCRdb to 2020 to 2022). The library was built by means of the immunoSEQ multiplex PCR assay. TCRdb mirrors the immuneACCESS table, restricted to in-frame sequences. Some clones are absent from its copies; in checked studies, under half trace to an unresolved V gene, and the reason for the others is unknown. This sample holds about 92,000 clones; 60% to 70% were observed only once. Jointly, the top ten make up approximately 53% of the sample. The sequenced sample consisted of memory CD8+ T cells sorted from blood. The cell subset or site label here, explained by the study, means: CD45RO+ cells pooled with CCR7-negative TemRA cells. These receptors were collected from a man between 25 and 39 years old in good health.

The V call is TRBV6-1, the J call TRBJ2-2; D not resolved. Germline values: CDR1 MNHNS, CDR2 SASEGT. V lost 7 bases and J 1 base, leaving 10 bases between the germline ends. This CDR3 contains 14 residues. CDR3 residues: CASKTDGNTGELFF. Written as DNA, the CDR3 is TGTGCCAGCAAAACGGACGGGAACACCGGGGAGCTGTTTTTT.

In its sample, this clone was seen once. The genes are TRBV10-2 and TRBJ2-7, with TRBD1 matching 10 bases. The CDR3 length is 13 residues. V lost 10 bases to trimming and J lost 2 bases; unmatched junction nucleotides: 5. Germline CDR1 WSHSY, CDR2 SAAADI. The CDR3 region is CATQGTGAYEQYF. DNA of the CDR3: TGCGCCACCCAGGGGACAGGGGCCTACGAGCAGTACTTC.

This clone was counted between two and nine times. The CDR3 here is CASSVSTNEQFF. CDR3 DNA: TGTGCCAGCAGTGTTTCCACCAATGAGCAGTTCTTC. The chain has TRBV2 and TRBJ2-1, with D unresolved. CDR1 SNHLY and CDR2 FYNNEI come from the germline V gene. V was pared by 4 bases and J by 6 bases, with 7 bases between. The CDR3 is 12 residues long.

J is TRBJ2-7 and V is TRBV5-4, with D possibly called TRBD1 or TRBD2 (5 bases each). The CDR3 length is 15 residues. In germline, CDR1 is SGHNT, CDR2 YYREEE (reference sequence). Trimming pared 0 bases from V and 3 bases from J, leaving 13 bases between. As DNA, the CDR3 is TGTGCCAGCAGCTTGGCTTTGGGGACGGACTACGAGCAGTACTTC. It encodes CASSLALGTDYEQYF. The full variable domain, its missing parts supplied by reference TRBV5-4 and TRBJ2-7, is ETGVTQSPTHLIKTRGQQVTLRCSSQSGHNTVSWYQQALGQGPQFIFQYYREEENGRGNFPPRFSGLQFPNYSSELNVNALELDDSALYLCASSLALGTDYEQYFGPGTRLTVT.

The chain has TRBV18 and TRBJ2-6, with D possibly being TRBD1 or TRBD2 (5 bases each). CDR3 length equals 17 residues. Trimming stripped 3 bases from V and 2 bases from J, with 14 bases between. Germline CDR1 KGHSH, CDR2 LQKENI. CDR3 loop: CASSPTGTRTGANVLTF. DNA of the CDR3: TGTGCCAGCTCACCTACCGGGACGAGAACTGGGGCCAACGTCCTGACTTTC. The whole variable domain, filled in from reference TRBV18 and TRBJ2-6, reads NAGVMQNPRHLVRRRGQEARLRCSPMKGHSHVYWYRQLPEEGLKFMVYLQKENIIDESGMPKERFSAEFPKEGPSILRIQQVVRGDSAAYFCASSPTGTRTGANVLTFGAGSRLTVL.

The chain is built from TRBV7-2 and TRBJ1-1; perhaps TRBD1 as D (5 bases). CDR1 is SGHTA and CDR2 is FQGNSA in the germline V gene. CDR3 length: 15 amino acids. Trimming removed 3 bases from V and 0 bases from J, with 11 bases in between. This chain's CDR3 is CASSFPGALNTEAFF. CDR3 DNA sequence: TGTGCCAGCAGCTTTCCCGGGGCCTTGAACACTGAAGCTTTCTTT.

CDR3 in amino acids: CATANPGYEQYF. The CDR3 DNA follows: TGTGCCACCGCTAACCCCGGGTACGAGCAGTACTTC. The genes are TRBV28 and TRBJ2-7; D gene ambiguous. The length of the CDR3 is 12 residues. CDR1 and CDR2 from the germline V gene are MDHEN and SYDVKM. The V gene lost 10 bases and the J gene lost 4 bases, with 14 bases spanning the gap.